The sequence of this T cell receptor (beta chain) was determined in a study of T cell changes during pregnancy in multiple sclerosis. Clones were read by immunoSEQ multiplex PCR, and TCRdb kept only the in-frame ones, dropping some. In the table there are tens of thousands of clones, roughly nine tenths of which are singletons. Losses at the gene ends were 5 bases for V and 5 bases for J; bases not matched to a gene: 8. Germline V gene data show CDR1 as MDHEN and CDR2 as SYDVKM. This CDR3 is built from 15 residues. Sequenced material: peripheral blood, taken before pregnancy. This sequence originates from a female donor with multiple sclerosis, enrolled in a pregnancy study. The chain has TRBV28 and TRBJ1-4, with 7 bases fitting TRBD1. In DNA form, the CDR3 reads TGTGCCAGCAGTAACCTACAGGGGCTCAATGAAAAACTGTTTTTT. Protein sequence: CASSNLQGLNEKLFF.